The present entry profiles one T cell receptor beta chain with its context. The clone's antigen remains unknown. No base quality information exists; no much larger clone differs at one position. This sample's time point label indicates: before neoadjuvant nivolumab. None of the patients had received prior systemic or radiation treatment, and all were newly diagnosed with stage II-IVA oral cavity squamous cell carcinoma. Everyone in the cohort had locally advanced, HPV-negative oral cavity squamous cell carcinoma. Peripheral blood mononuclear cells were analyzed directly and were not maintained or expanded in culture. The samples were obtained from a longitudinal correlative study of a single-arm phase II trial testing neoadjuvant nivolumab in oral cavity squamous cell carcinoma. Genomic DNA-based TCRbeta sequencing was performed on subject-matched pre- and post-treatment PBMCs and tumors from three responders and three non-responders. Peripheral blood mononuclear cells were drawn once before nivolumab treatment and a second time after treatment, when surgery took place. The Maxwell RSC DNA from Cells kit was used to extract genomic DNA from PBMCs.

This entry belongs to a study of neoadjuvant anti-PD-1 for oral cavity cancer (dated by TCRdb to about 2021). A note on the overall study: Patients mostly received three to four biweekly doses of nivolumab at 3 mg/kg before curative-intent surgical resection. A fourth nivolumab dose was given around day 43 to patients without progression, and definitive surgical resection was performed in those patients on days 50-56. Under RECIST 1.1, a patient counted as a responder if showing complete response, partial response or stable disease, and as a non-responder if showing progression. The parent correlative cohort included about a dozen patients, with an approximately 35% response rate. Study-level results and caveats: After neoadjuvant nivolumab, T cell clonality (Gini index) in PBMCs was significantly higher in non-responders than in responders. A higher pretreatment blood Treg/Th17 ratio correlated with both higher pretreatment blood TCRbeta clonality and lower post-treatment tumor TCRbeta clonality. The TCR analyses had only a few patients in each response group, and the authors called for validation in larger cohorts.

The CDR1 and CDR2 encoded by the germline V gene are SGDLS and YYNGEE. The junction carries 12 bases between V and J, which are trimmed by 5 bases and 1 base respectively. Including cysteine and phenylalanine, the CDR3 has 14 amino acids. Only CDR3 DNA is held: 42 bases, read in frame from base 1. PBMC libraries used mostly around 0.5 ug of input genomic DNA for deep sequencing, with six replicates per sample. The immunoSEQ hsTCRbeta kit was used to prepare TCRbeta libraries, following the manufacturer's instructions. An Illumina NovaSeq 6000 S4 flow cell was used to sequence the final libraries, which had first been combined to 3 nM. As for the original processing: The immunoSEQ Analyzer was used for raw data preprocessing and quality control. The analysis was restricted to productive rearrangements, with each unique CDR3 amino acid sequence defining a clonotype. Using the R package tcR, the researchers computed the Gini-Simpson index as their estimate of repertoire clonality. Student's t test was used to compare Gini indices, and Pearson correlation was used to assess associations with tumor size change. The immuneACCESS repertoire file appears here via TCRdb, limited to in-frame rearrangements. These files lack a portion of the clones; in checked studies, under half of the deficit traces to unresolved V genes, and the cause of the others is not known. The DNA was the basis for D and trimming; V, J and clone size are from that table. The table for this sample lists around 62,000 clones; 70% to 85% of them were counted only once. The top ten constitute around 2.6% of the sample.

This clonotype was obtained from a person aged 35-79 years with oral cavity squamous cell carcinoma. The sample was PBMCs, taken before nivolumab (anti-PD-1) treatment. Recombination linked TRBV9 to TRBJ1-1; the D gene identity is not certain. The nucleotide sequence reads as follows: TGTGCCAGCAGGACCTTAACGCAGAACACTGAAGCTTTCTTT. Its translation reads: CASRTLTQNTEAFF.